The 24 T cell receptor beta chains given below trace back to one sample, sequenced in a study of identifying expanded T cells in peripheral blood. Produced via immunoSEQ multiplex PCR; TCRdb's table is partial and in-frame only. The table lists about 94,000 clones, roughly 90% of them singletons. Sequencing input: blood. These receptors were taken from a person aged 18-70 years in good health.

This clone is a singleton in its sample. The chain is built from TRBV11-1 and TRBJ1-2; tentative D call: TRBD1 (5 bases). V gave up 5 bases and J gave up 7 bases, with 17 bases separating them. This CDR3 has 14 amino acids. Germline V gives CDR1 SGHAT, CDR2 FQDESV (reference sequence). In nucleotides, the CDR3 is TGTGCCAGCAGCCAACACCCGACAGCAGGTGGCTACACCTTC. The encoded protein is CASSQHPTAGGYTF.

CDR3: CASSLAYESNTIYF. DNA of the CDR3: TGTGCCAGCAGCTTAGCGTATGAATCCAACACCATATATTTT. V usage is TRBV7-2 and J usage is TRBJ1-3; D gene unclear. There are 14 residues in the CDR3. Germline V CDR1 and CDR2: SGHTA, FQGNSA. V lost 0 bases to trimming and J lost 7 bases, with 10 bases between them.

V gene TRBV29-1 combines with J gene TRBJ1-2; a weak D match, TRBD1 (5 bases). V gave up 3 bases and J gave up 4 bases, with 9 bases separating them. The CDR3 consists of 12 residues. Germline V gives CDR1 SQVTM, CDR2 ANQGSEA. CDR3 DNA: TGCAGCGTTGACTGGCAGGGCTATGGCTACACCTTC. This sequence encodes CSVDWQGYGYTF.

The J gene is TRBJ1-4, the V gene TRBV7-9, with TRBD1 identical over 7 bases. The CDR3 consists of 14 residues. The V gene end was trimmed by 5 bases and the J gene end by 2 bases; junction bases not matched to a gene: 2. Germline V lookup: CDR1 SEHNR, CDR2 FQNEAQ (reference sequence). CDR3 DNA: TGTGCCAGCAGCCAACAGGGGACTAATGAAAAACTGTTTTTT. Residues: CASSQQGTNEKLFF.

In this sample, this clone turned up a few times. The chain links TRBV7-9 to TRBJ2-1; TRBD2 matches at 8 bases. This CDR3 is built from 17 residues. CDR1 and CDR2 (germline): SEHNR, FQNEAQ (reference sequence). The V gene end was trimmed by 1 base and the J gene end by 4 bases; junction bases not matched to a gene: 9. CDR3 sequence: CASSLDGVIAGYNEQFF. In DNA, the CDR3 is TGTGCCAGCAGCTTAGATGGGGTGATAGCGGGGTACAATGAGCAGTTCTTC.

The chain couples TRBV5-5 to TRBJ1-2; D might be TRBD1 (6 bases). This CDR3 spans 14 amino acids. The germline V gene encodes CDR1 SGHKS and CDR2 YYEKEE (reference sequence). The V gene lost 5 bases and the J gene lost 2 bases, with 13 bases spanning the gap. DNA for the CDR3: TGTGCCAGCAGGTCCCCAGGACAGAACTATGGCTACACCTTC. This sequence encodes CASRSPGQNYGYTF. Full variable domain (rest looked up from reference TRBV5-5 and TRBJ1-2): DAGVTQSPTHLIKTRGQQVTLRCSPISGHKSVSWYQQVLGQGPQFIFQYYEKEERGRGNFPDRFSARQFPNYSSELNVNALLLGDSALYLCASRSPGQNYGYTFGSGTRLTVV.

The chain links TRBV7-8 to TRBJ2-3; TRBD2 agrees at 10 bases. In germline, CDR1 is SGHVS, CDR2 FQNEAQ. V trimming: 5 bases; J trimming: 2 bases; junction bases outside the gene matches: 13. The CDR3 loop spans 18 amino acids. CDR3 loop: CASSQWVIGLADTDTQYF. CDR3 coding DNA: TGTGCCAGCAGCCAGTGGGTTATAGGACTAGCGGACACAGATACGCAGTATTTT.

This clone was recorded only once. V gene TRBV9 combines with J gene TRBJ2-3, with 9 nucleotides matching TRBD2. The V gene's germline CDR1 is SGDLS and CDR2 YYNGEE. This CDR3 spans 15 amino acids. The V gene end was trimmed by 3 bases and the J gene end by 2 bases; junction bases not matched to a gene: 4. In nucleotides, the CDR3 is TGTGCCAGCAGCGGAGCGGGGGGCCTCACAGATACGCAGTATTTT. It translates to CASSGAGGLTDTQYF.

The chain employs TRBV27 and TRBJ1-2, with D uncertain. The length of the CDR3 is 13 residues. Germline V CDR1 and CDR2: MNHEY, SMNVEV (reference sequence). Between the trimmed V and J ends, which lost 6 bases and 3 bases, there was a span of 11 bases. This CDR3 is CASSLTQYYGYTF. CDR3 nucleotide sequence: TGTGCCAGCAGCCTGACACAGTACTATGGCTACACCTTC.

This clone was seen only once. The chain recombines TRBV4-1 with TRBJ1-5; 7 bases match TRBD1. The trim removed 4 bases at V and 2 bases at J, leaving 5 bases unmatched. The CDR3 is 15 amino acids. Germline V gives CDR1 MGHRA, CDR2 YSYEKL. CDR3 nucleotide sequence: TGCGCCAGCAGCCCAGTAACAGGGGGCAATCAGCCCCAGCATTTT. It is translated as CASSPVTGGNQPQHF.

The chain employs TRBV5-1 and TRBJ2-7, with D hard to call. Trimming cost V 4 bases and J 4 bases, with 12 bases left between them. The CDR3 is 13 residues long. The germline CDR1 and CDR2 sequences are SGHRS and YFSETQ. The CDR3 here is CASSPPYRYEQYF. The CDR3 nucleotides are TGCGCCAGCAGCCCCCCTTATCGTTACGAGCAGTACTTC. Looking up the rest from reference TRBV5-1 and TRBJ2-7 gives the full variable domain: KAGVTQTPRYLIKTRGQQVTLSCSPISGHRSVSWYQQTPGQGLQFLFEYFSETQRNKGNFPGRFSGRQFSNSRSEMNVSTLELGDSALYLCASSPPYRYEQYFGPGTRLTVT.

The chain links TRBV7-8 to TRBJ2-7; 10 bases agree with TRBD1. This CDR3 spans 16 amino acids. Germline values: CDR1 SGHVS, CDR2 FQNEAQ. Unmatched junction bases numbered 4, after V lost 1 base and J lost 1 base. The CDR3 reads CASSLVGTGVSYEQYF. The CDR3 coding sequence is TGTGCCAGCAGCTTAGTCGGGACAGGGGTATCCTACGAGCAGTACTTC.

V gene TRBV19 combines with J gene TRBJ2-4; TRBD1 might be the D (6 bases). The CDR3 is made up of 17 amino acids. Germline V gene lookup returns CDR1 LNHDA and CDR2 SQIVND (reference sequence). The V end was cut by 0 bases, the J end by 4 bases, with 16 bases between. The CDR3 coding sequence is TGTGCCAGTAGTATAGAGCGCCAAAACAGGGATAAAAACATTCAGTACTTC. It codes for CASSIERQNRDKNIQYF.

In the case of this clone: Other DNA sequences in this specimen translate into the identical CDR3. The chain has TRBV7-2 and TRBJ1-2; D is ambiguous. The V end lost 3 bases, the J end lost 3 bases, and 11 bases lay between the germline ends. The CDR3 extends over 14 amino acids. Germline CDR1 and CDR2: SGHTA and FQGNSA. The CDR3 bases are TGTGCCAGCAGCTTGGGCCCGGGCTACTATGGCTACACCTTC. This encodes CASSLGPGYYGYTF.

The CDR3 here is CASSITRGINYGYTF. The CDR3 nucleotides read TGTGCCAGTAGTATAACCAGGGGAATTAACTATGGCTACACCTTC. The chain recombines TRBV19 with TRBJ1-2; TRBD1 is a possible D gene (6 bases). Germline lookup yields CDR1 LNHDA and CDR2 SQIVND (reference sequence). This CDR3 comprises 15 residues. Deletions cut 2 bases from V and 1 base from J, with 11 bases between.

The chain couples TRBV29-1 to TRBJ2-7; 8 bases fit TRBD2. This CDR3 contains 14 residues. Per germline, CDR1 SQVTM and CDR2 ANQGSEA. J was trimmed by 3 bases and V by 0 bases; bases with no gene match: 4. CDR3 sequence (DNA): TGCAGCGTTGAAGATATCGGGACTAGCTACGAGCAGTACTTC. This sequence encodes CSVEDIGTSYEQYF.

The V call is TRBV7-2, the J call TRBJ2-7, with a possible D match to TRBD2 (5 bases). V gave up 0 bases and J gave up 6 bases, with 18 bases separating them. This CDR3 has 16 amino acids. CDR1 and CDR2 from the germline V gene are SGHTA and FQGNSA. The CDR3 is CASSLAAGSFGVEQYF. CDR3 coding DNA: TGTGCCAGCAGCTTAGCGGCGGGCAGCTTTGGGGTCGAGCAGTACTTC.

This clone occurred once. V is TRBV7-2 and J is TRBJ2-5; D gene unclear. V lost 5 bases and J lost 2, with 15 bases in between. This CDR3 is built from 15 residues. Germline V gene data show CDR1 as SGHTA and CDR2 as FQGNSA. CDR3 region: CASSLLNGPQETQYF. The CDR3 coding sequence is TGTGCCAGCAGCCTACTAAACGGGCCGCAAGAGACCCAGTACTTC.

This CDR3 reads CASSERDRGNNGYTF. For the CDR3, the DNA is TGTGCCAGCAGTGAAAGGGACAGGGGTAATAATGGCTACACCTTC. The chain uses TRBV25-1 and TRBJ1-2; 10 positions agree with TRBD1. The CDR3 covers 15 residues. V shed 2 bases and J 6 bases; nucleotides not matched to a gene: 6. Germline CDR1 and CDR2: MGHDK and SYGVNS.

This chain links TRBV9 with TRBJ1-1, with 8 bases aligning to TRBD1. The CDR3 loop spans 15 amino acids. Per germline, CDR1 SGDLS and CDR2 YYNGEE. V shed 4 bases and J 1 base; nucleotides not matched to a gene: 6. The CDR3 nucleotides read TGTGCCAGCAGCAGTACAGGGGGATGGAACACTGAAGCTTTCTTT. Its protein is CASSSTGGWNTEAFF. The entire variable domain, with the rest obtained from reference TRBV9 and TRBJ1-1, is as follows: DSGVTQTPKHLITATGQRVTLRCSPRSGDLSVYWYQQSLDQGLQFLIQYYNGEERAKGNILERFSAQQFPDLHSELNLSSLELGDSALYFCASSSTGGWNTEAFFGQGTRLTVV.

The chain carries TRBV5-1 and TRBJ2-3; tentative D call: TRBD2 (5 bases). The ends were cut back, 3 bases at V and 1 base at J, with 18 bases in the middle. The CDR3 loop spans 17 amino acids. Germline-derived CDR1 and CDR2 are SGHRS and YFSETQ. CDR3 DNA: TGCGCCAGCAGCTGGGCTTACGGGGTCGGGGGCACAGATACGCAGTATTTT. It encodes CASSWAYGVGGTDTQYF.

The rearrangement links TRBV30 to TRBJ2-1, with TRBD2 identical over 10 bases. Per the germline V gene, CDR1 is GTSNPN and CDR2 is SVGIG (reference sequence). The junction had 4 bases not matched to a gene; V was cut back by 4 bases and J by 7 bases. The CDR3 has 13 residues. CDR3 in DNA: TGTGCCTGGATTCAAGCGGGGGGGAATGAGCAGTTCTTC. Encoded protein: CAWIQAGGNEQFF.

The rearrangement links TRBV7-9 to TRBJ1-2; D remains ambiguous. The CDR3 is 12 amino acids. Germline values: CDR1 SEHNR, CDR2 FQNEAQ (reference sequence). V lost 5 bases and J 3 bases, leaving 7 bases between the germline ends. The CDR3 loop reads CASSAGDYGYTF. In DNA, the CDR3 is TGTGCCAGCAGCGCCGGGGACTATGGCTACACCTTC.

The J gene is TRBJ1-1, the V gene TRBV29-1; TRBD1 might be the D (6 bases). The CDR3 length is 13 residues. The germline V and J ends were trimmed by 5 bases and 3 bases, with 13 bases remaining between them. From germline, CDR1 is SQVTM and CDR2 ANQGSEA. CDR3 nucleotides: TGCAGCGTTTTAACAGGGCTGGACACTGAAGCTTTCTTT. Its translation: CSVLTGLDTEAFF. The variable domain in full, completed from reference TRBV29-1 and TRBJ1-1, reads SAVISQKPSRDICQRGTSLTIQCQVDSQVTMMFWYRQQPGQSLTLIATANQGSEATYESGFVIDKFPISRPNLTFSTLTVSNMSPEDSSIYLCSVLTGLDTEAFFGQGTRLTVV.